Sequencing of this T cell receptor beta chain was carried out in a study of shared clonotypes between healthy human individuals. Study-wide results and limits: Among the subsets, naive ones generally showed larger estimated richness than memory ones. Exclusively blood specimens were collected; tissue repertoires likely differ. When naive CD4 clonotypes were compared across a few donors, approximately 5% were shared.

Only Caucasian adults living in Nashville, Tennessee served as donors. Notes on this clone: Its antigen is undetermined.

V was trimmed by 4 bases and J by 0 bases, leaving 8 bases between them. Germline CDR1 is SGDLS and CDR2 is YYNGEE. This CDR3 spans 15 amino acids. The method was immunoSEQ multiplex PCR; TCRdb's version includes in-frame clones alone and lacks a portion of them. This table holds approximately 320,000 clones, around 87% found once. Sequences were obtained from memory CD8+ T cells sorted from blood. Documented subset: CD45RO+ cells pooled with CCR7-negative TemRA cells. V usage is TRBV9 and J usage is TRBJ1-6, with D uncertain. The source of this sequence is a man between 18 and 29 years old in good health. As DNA, the CDR3 is TGTGCCAGCAGCCCCGTAATCTCCTATAATTCACCCCTCCACTTT. This sequence encodes CASSPVISYNSPLHF.